This TCR beta chain is from a study of T cell repertoires in ileal Crohn's disease. This clone was counted only a few times. The CDR3 contains 14 residues. V gave up 2 bases and J gave up 2 bases, with 9 bases separating them. CDR1 is MNHNY, CDR2 SVGAGI, per germline (reference sequence). Sequencing used immunoSEQ multiplex PCR; TCRdb keeps in-frame clones, though not all of them. The table records tens of thousands of clones, around 77% of them present only once. The rearrangement links TRBV6-6 to TRBJ1-2; maybe TRBD1 (5 bases). The source is an adult with Crohn's disease. The sample consisted of ileal tissue. The CDR3 nucleotides read TGTGCCAGCAGTTACAGGGGCGCCAACTATGGCTACACCTTC. Translation: CASSYRGANYGYTF.